A single sample gave rise to the 11 T cell receptor beta chains below, sequenced in a study of draining lymph node invasion in breast cancer. Cells sorted as CD4+ CD45RA- CD25- were taken as memory conventional CD4 T cells. TCRdb reanalysed the bulk RNA-seq reads using MiXCR and keeps one entry per CDR3 protein. The sample consists of several thousand distinct CDR3 sequences, about three quarters of them appearing once. The sample comprised sorted memory CD4+ effector T cells from a lymph node. The receptor set was obtained from a female donor with luminal breast cancer.

The chain employs TRBV4-1 and TRBJ1-1; D possibly corresponds to TRBD1 (5 bases). This CDR3 has 15 residues. CDR1 is MGHRA and CDR2 is YSYEKL in the germline V gene. Trimming stripped 2 bases from V and 1 base from J, with 11 bases between. The CDR3 loop is CASSQPTRGNTEAFF. The DNA for the CDR3 is TGCGCCAGCAGCCAACCGACAAGGGGGAACACTGAAGCTTTCTTT.

The chain combines TRBV10-3 with TRBJ1-4; D gene ambiguous. CDR1 and CDR2 from the germline V gene are ENHRY and SYGVKD. CDR3 size: 14 residues. V was pared by 6 bases and J by 3 bases, with 11 bases between. CDR3 sequence reads: CAISDSESNEKLFF. CDR3 sequence (DNA): TGTGCCATCAGCGACTCTGAGTCTAATGAAAAACTGTTTTTT.

This chain links TRBV7-2 with TRBJ1-2; no clear D gene. Deletions cut 3 bases from V and 3 bases from J, with 5 bases between. CDR1 SGHTA and CDR2 FQGNSA come from the germline V gene. This CDR3 is 12 amino acids long. CDR3 sequence reads: CASSLMDYGYTF. DNA for the CDR3: TGTGCCAGCAGCTTGATGGACTATGGCTACACCTTC.

This rearrangement joins TRBV9 to TRBJ2-2, with TRBD1 as a possible D gene (6 bases). The CDR3 extends over 16 amino acids. The ends were cut back, 4 bases at V and 2 bases at J, with 15 bases in the middle. Germline values: CDR1 SGDLS, CDR2 YYNGEE. CDR3 in amino acids: CASSFTGKPNTGELFF. The CDR3 DNA reads as TGTGCCAGCAGCTTTACAGGGAAGCCCAACACCGGGGAGCTGTTTTTT. The variable domain in full, completed from reference TRBV9 and TRBJ2-2, reads DSGVTQTPKHLITATGQRVTLRCSPRSGDLSVYWYQQSLDQGLQFLIQYYNGEERAKGNILERFSAQQFPDLHSELNLSSLELGDSALYFCASSFTGKPNTGELFFGEGSRLTVL.

This chain joins TRBV18 and TRBJ2-2, with a tentative D call TRBD2 (5 bases). The CDR3 contains 16 residues. V lost 0 bases and J lost 3, with 11 bases in between. The germline V gene encodes CDR1 KGHSH and CDR2 LQKENI. The CDR3 here is CASSPPFLRDTGELFF. The CDR3 nucleotides read TGTGCCAGCTCACCACCGTTCCTGCGGGACACCGGGGAGCTGTTTTTT.

V is TRBV5-1 and J is TRBJ1-1, with D uncertain. The CDR3 consists of 15 residues. Looked up from germline, CDR1 is SGHRS and CDR2 is YFSETQ. V was clipped by 7 bases and J by 4 bases, with 20 bases between them. The CDR3 here is CASQSSLSRGTEAFF. CDR3 sequence (DNA): TGCGCCAGCCAATCTTCCCTGTCCCGGGGCACTGAAGCTTTCTTT.

In this sample, this clonotype turned up a few times. J is TRBJ1-1 and V is TRBV7-9; tentative D call: TRBD1 (5 bases). Germline V CDR1 and CDR2: SEHNR, FQNEAQ (reference sequence). V lost 2 bases, J lost 4 bases, and 14 bases lay in between. The CDR3 sequence is 15 residues long. The CDR3 nucleotides read TGTGCCAGCAGCTTACTTAAGGGGATGACCACTGAAGCTTTCTTT. It translates to CASSLLKGMTTEAFF.

J is TRBJ2-1 and V is TRBV6-1; D is possibly TRBD1 (6 bases). This CDR3 has 15 amino acids. The V end lost 2 bases, the J end lost 5 bases, and 13 bases lay between the germline ends. CDR1 is MNHNS, CDR2 SASEGT, per germline. This CDR3 is CASSERPQGHNEQFF. CDR3 coding DNA: TGTGCCAGCAGTGAAAGGCCTCAGGGGCACAATGAGCAGTTCTTC.

The V and J genes are TRBV11-2 and TRBJ2-2, with D hard to call. The CDR3 has 12 amino acids. Trimming took off 6 bases at V and 7 bases at J, with 9 bases between the two ends. Germline CDR1 is SGHAT and CDR2 is FQNNGV. The CDR3 DNA sequence: TGTGCCAGCAGGAAGGTGGGCGGGGAGCTGTTTTTT. Residues: CASRKVGGELFF.

The V gene is TRBV7-1, the J gene TRBJ2-3; D not certain. TRBV7-1 is an ORF; its function is uncertain. This CDR3 contains 14 residues. The germline V and J ends were trimmed by 5 bases and 2 bases, with 11 bases remaining between them. CDR3 sequence (DNA): TGTGCCAGCAGCCCCTCCCAGCACACAGATACGCAGTATTTT. Translation: CASSPSQHTDTQYF.

This clonotype was observed a handful of times. The CDR3 sequence: CASSTKGFSNEKLFF. CDR3 DNA: TGCGCCAGCTCCACTAAGGGGTTTTCAAATGAAAAACTGTTTTTT. The chain recombines TRBV5-1 with TRBJ1-4, with a possible D match to TRBD1 (5 bases). The CDR3 runs to 15 residues. Trimming pared 7 bases from V and 5 bases from J, leaving 18 bases between. The germline V gene has CDR1 SGHRS and CDR2 YFSETQ. Based on the CDR3 plus reference TRBV5-1 and TRBJ1-4, the full variable domain is KAGVTQTPRYLIKTRGQQVTLSCSPISGHRSVSWYQQTPGQGLQFLFEYFSETQRNKGNFPGRFSGRQFSNSRSEMNVSTLELGDSALYLCASSTKGFSNEKLFFGSGTQLSVL.